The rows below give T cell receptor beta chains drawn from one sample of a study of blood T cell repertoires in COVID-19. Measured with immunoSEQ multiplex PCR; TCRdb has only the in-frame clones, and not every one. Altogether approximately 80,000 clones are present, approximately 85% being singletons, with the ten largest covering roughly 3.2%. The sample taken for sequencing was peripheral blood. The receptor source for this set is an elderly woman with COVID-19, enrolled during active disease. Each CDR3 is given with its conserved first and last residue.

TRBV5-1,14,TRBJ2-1,CASSESAGGREQFF
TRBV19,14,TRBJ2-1,CASKLSGTNNEQFF
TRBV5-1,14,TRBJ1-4,CASSGQSTNEKLFF
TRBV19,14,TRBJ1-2,CASRDSGVGYGYTF
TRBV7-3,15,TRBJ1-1,CASSPPGTGATEAFF
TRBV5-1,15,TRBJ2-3,CASSLVLAGADTQYF
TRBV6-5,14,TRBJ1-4,CASSYWGGNEKLFF
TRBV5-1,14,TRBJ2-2,CASSLDGFTGELFF
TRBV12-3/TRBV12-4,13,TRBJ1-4,CASRIQGSEKLFF
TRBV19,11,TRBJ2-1,CASTGGNEQFF
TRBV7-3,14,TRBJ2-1,CASSLVSGSNEQFF
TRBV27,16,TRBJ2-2,CASSFSRVAYTGELFF
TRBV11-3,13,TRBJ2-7,CASSKRDSYEQYF
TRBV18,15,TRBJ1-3,CASSPYRVSGNTIYF
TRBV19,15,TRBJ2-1,CASSITGTSFHEQFF
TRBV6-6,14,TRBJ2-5,CASSYADSQETQYF